Below, 19 T cell receptor beta chains from the same sample are listed, as sequenced in a study of T cells in localized non-small cell lung cancer. Libraries were prepared by immunoSEQ multiplex PCR; TCRdb keeps only in-frame clonotypes and omits some of them. The data show around 100,000 clones, around 90% seen once. The starting material was peripheral blood, obtained before any cancer treatment. These receptors were obtained from a man aged 35-75 years with stage I squamous cell lung carcinoma.

This chain links TRBV5-1 with TRBJ1-2; tentatively, D is TRBD1 (5 bases). V lost 0 bases, J lost 8 bases, and 11 bases lay in between. Germline loops: CDR1 SGHRS, CDR2 YFSETQ. The CDR3 has 13 amino acids. The CDR3 region is CASSLEGEGGYTF. CDR3 DNA: TGCGCCAGCAGCTTGGAAGGGGAGGGAGGCTACACCTTC.

This clone has only one observation. This chain links TRBV19 with TRBJ1-3; a possible D gene is TRBD1 (6 bases). Germline CDR1 reads LNHDA; CDR2 reads SQIVND (reference sequence). Trimming shortened V by 8 bases and J by 0 bases, and 11 bases separated the two germline ends. The CDR3 loop spans 14 amino acids. The CDR3 DNA follows: TGTGCCAGTCACAGGGCAAGCTCTGGAAACACCATATATTTT. It translates to CASHRASSGNTIYF. Drawing the rest from reference TRBV19 and TRBJ1-3, the complete variable domain is DGGITQSPKYLFRKEGQNVTLSCEQNLNHDAMYWYRQDPGQGLRLIYYSQIVNDFQKGDIAEGYSVSREKKESFPLTVTSAQKNPTAFYLCASHRASSGNTIYFGEGSWLTVV.

This clone has just one count. The chain recombines TRBV7-9 with TRBJ2-1, with 8 bases that match TRBD1. The CDR3 totals 13 residues. With 5 bases clipped from V and 10 bases from J, the junction kept 7 bases outside the gene matches. Germline loops: CDR1 SEHNR, CDR2 FQNEAQ (reference sequence). The CDR3 DNA reads as TGTGCCAGCAGCGAGACAGGGGCTCGAGAGCAGTTCTTC. Translation gives CASSETGAREQFF.

The CDR3 DNA reads TGTGCCAGCAGCAGTCAAAAGACACCACCCTACGAGCAGTACTTC. Protein sequence: CASSSQKTPPYEQYF. The rearrangement uses TRBV7-9 and TRBJ2-7, with D unresolved. Germline loops: CDR1 SEHNR, CDR2 FQNEAQ (reference sequence). The CDR3 consists of 15 residues. Trimming took 5 bases from V and 2 from J, leaving 16 bases between them.

This chain connects TRBV18 to TRBJ2-7, with 11 bases lining up with TRBD1. The CDR3 is made up of 16 amino acids. Germline trimming cut 4 bases from V and 2 bases from J; bases unmatched to any gene: 7. Germline values: CDR1 KGHSH, CDR2 LQKENI. The CDR3 region is CASSLSGTGGAYEQYF. DNA of the CDR3: TGTGCCAGCTCACTTTCCGGGACAGGGGGTGCCTACGAGCAGTACTTC.

The V call is TRBV9, the J call TRBJ2-3; TRBD2 is a possible D gene (6 bases). Trimming took off 0 bases at V and 1 base at J, with 12 bases between the two ends. CDR3 length: 16 residues. CDR1 and CDR2 from the germline V gene are SGDLS and YYNGEE. The CDR3 sequence: CASSVGRASGTDTQYF. The CDR3 DNA reads TGTGCCAGCAGCGTAGGGCGGGCTAGCGGCACAGATACGCAGTATTTT.

CDR3 bases: TGTGCCAGCAGCGGTAGCGGGTCGAACACCGGGGAGCTGTTTTTT. Its translation: CASSGSGSNTGELFF. The V and J genes are TRBV9 and TRBJ2-2; TRBD2 agrees at 7 bases. With V trimmed by 3 bases and J by 0 bases, 2 bases remained unmatched. The germline V gene has CDR1 SGDLS and CDR2 YYNGEE. The length of the CDR3 is 15 residues.

The rearrangement joins TRBV11-2 to TRBJ2-7; 8 bases match TRBD1. J gave up 3 bases and V 4 bases, and 5 bases lay outside the gene matches. The germline gives CDR1 SGHAT, CDR2 FQNNGV. CDR3 length equals 14 residues. The CDR3 DNA reads TGTGCCAGCAGCTCCCGGGACAGGTTCTACGAGCAGTACTTC. This sequence encodes CASSSRDRFYEQYF.

The chain combines TRBV5-8 with TRBJ1-1; D may be TRBD1 (5 bases). The V gene's germline CDR1 is SGHTS and CDR2 YDEGEE. This CDR3 contains 13 residues. V lost 4 bases and J 4 bases, leaving 11 bases between the germline ends. CDR3 coding DNA: TGTGCCAGCAGCCGGGACCCCTTCACTGAAGCTTTCTTT. This translates into CASSRDPFTEAFF.

V usage is TRBV6-5 and J usage is TRBJ2-3, with D possibly matching TRBD2 (5 bases). The CDR3 is made up of 15 amino acids. The V end was cut by 6 bases, the J end by 0 bases, with 13 bases between. Germline V CDR1 and CDR2: MNHEY, SVGAGI. DNA of the CDR3: TGTGCCAGCAGCCTTCGGGGTTATAGCACAGATACGCAGTATTTT. Amino acids: CASSLRGYSTDTQYF.

This rearrangement joins TRBV5-6 to TRBJ2-3, with D perhaps matching TRBD1 or TRBD2 (5 bases each). Trimming left V 3 bases short and J 2 bases short, with 13 bases between. The CDR3 extends over 15 amino acids. The V gene's germline CDR1 is SGHDT and CDR2 YYEEEE. Here the CDR3 DNA reads TGTGCCAGCAGCTGGCCGGGACGGCCCACAGATACGCAGTATTTT. Translated, it gives CASSWPGRPTDTQYF.

The chain joins TRBV5-8 to TRBJ1-4, with D perhaps matching TRBD1 (6 bases). The germline V gene has CDR1 SGHTS and CDR2 YDEGEE. The CDR3 is 15 amino acids. Trimming removed 4 bases from V and 1 base from J, with 11 bases in between. The CDR3 is CASSTGTLTNEKLFF. CDR3 bases: TGTGCCAGCAGCACTGGGACACTAACTAATGAAAAACTGTTTTTT.

This clone rates as medium-sized (0.01 to 0.1%). J is TRBJ1-1 and V is TRBV27; TRBD1 is a possible D gene (5 bases). The length of the CDR3 is 13 residues. V lost 7 bases, J lost 6 bases, and 15 bases lay in between. CDR1 is MNHEY and CDR2 is SMNVEV in the germline V gene (reference sequence). In nucleotides, the CDR3 is TGTGCCAGCACCCCGGGAGGGGCCTCTGAAGCTTTCTTT. As protein: CASTPGGASEAFF.

The V and J genes are TRBV4-1 and TRBJ1-4; no firm D call. Trimming stripped 3 bases from V and 8 bases from J, with 7 bases between. This CDR3 spans 12 amino acids. Germline CDR1 reads MGHRA; CDR2 reads YSYEKL. The CDR3 DNA reads as TGCGCCAGCAGCCATATAGGGGAAAAACTGTTTTTT. Translating it yields CASSHIGEKLFF.

J is TRBJ2-3 and V is TRBV11-2, with 12 bases fitting TRBD2. CDR1 SGHAT and CDR2 FQNNGV come from the germline V gene. V dropped 0 bases and J dropped 9; count of bases not matched to a gene: 10. This CDR3 has 17 amino acids. The CDR3 loop reads CASSLEWPSGGAGTQYF. The CDR3 nucleotides are TGTGCCAGCAGCTTAGAGTGGCCTAGCGGGGGGGCGGGAACGCAGTATTTT.

The chain combines TRBV7-9 with TRBJ2-7; 7 nucleotides line up with TRBD2. The V gene's germline CDR1 is SEHNR and CDR2 FQNEAQ (reference sequence). The CDR3 loop spans 14 amino acids. V trimming: 1 base; J trimming: 6 bases; junction bases outside the gene matches: 6. This CDR3 is CASSLGGRESEQYF. Here the CDR3 DNA reads TGTGCCAGCAGCTTAGGGGGGAGGGAATCCGAGCAGTACTTC.

The sample holds a few counts of this clone. The J gene is TRBJ2-7, the V gene TRBV27; the D is unclear. The V gene lost 0 bases and the J gene lost 4 bases, with 7 bases spanning the gap. There are 13 residues in the CDR3. Germline CDR1 is MNHEY and CDR2 is SMNVEV (reference sequence). The CDR3 is CASSLSAGYEQYF. The CDR3 DNA reads TGTGCCAGCAGTTTATCGGCTGGTTACGAGCAGTACTTC.

The chain uses TRBV18 and TRBJ1-5; unclear D gene. The CDR3 loop spans 14 amino acids. Trimming removed 3 bases from V and 7 bases from J, with 13 bases in between. Germline V gives CDR1 KGHSH, CDR2 LQKENI. In nucleotides, the CDR3 is TGTGCCAGCTCACCGCAAAGGGATGGGCAGCCCCAGCATTTT. Its protein is CASSPQRDGQPQHF.

The V gene is TRBV10-3, the J gene TRBJ1-1; D gene ambiguous. The CDR3 spans 15 residues. With 5 bases removed from V and 5 bases from J, the gap between germline ends came to 18 bases. CDR1 is ENHRY and CDR2 is SYGVKD in the germline V gene. CDR3 in amino acids: CAISPPRGLGTEAFF. The CDR3 DNA is TGTGCCATCAGTCCCCCCCGGGGATTGGGAACTGAAGCTTTCTTT.